Below are 11 T cell receptor beta chains sequenced from a single sample in a study of Graves' ophthalmopathy and Graves' hyperthyroidism. Amplification targeted the TCR beta CDR3 regions, with RNA transcripts as the source material. Second-round multiplex PCR came after a first-round RT-PCR that employed HTBI primers. TCRdb re-called the multiplex PCR reads with MiXCR, one entry per CDR3 protein. The data show roughly 1.1 million distinct CDR3 sequences, with about two fifths seen just once and around 10% held by the top ten. The sample was peripheral blood or thyroid tissue (not recorded which). The receptor set was obtained from an adult man with Graves' hyperthyroidism.

This clonotype was recorded at least ten times. This rearrangement joins TRBV29-1 to TRBJ1-4, with 8 bases aligning to TRBD1. The CDR3 sequence is 16 residues long. J lost 6 bases, V lost 6 bases, and 15 bases had no gene match. Germline V CDR1 and CDR2: SQVTM, ANQGSEA. The CDR3 DNA sequence: TGCAGCGTGGCGACAGGGGTCGGAGGCTTCGATGAAAAACTGTTTTTT. It translates to CSVATGVGGFDEKLFF.

The chain combines TRBV12-3 or TRBV12-4 with TRBJ1-1; D call uncertain. The V and J ends lost 2 bases and 4 bases respectively, with 11 bases between them. There are 14 residues in the CDR3. The CDR3: CASSLTGFATEAFF. CDR3 in DNA: TGTGCCAGCAGTTTAACGGGATTTGCCACTGAAGCTTTCTTT.

This clonotype appeared many times. The chain uses TRBV29-1 and TRBJ1-1; TRBD1 might be the D (5 bases). Looked up from germline, CDR1 is SQVTM and CDR2 is ANQGSEA. Trimming removed 0 bases at V and 11 bases at J, with 13 bases between. This CDR3 comprises 12 residues. Here the CDR3 reads CSVEENQGFAFF. CDR3 bases: TGCAGCGTTGAAGAGAATCAGGGTTTTGCTTTCTTT.

This clonotype was seen repeatedly, ten times or more. The V gene is TRBV11-2, the J gene TRBJ1-4; TRBD1 matches at 10 bases. The CDR3 is 15 residues long. Per the germline V gene, CDR1 is SGHAT and CDR2 is FQNNGV. Losses at the gene ends were 1 base for V and 4 bases for J; bases not matched to a gene: 0. CDR3 region: CASSLGDRGNEKLFF. CDR3 nucleotide sequence: TGTGCCAGCAGCTTAGGGGACAGGGGTAATGAAAAACTGTTTTTT.

This chain connects TRBV6-6 to TRBJ2-7; D remains ambiguous. The V end was cut by 4 bases, the J end by 7 bases, with 14 bases between. This CDR3 has 13 residues. Germline V gene lookup returns CDR1 MNHNY and CDR2 SVGAGI (reference sequence). For the CDR3, the DNA is TGTGCCAGCAGTTTAGGCCAAGACCTAGAGCAGTACTTC. Encoded protein: CASSLGQDLEQYF.

This sequence joins TRBV12-3 or TRBV12-4 and TRBJ1-1; 9 bases are a match to TRBD1. The trim removed 6 bases at V and 3 bases at J, leaving 11 bases unmatched. CDR3 length equals 16 residues. Here the CDR3 reads CASSSDRGVLDTEAFF. The CDR3 nucleotides are TGTGCCAGCAGCTCGGACAGGGGAGTTTTGGACACTGAAGCTTTCTTT.

V usage is TRBV29-1 and J usage is TRBJ1-5, with TRBD1 as a possible D gene (6 bases). Germline V lookup: CDR1 SQVTM, CDR2 ANQGSEA. V lost 0 bases, J lost 11 bases, and 20 bases lay in between. CDR3 length: 15 amino acids. The DNA for the CDR3 is TGCAGCGTTGAAGAAAGGTGGGACACCCCAGAGACCCAGCATTTT. Protein: CSVEERWDTPETQHF.

This clonotype was recorded many times. This chain connects TRBV20-1 to TRBJ2-7; the match to TRBD1 covers 12 bases. V gave up 5 bases and J gave up 1 base; unmatched junction bases: 12. Germline-derived CDR1 and CDR2 are DFQATT and SNEGSKA (reference sequence). The CDR3 totals 17 residues. The CDR3 here is CSASKRDRGHGSYEQYF. In DNA, the CDR3 is TGCAGTGCTTCTAAGCGGGACAGGGGGCACGGTTCCTACGAGCAGTACTTC.

The chain couples TRBV4-1 to TRBJ1-5; possible D gene TRBD1, 5 bases. The CDR3 has 17 amino acids. Trimming stripped 0 bases from V and 1 base from J, with 13 bases between. CDR1 and CDR2 (germline): MGHRA, YSYEKL. The CDR3, as DNA: TGCGCCAGCAGCCAAGAAGGCGGGGGAGTGAGCAATCAGCCCCAGCATTTT. Translated, it gives CASSQEGGGVSNQPQHF.

Worth noting for this clonotype: Just one base apart from a much larger clone, this may be a read error. V usage is TRBV19 and J usage is TRBJ1-1; 7 bases line up with TRBD1. The germline CDR1 and CDR2 sequences are LNHDA and SQIVND (reference sequence). This CDR3 has 13 residues. Trimming took 9 bases from V and 3 from J; bases not matched to a gene: 7. CDR3 bases: TGTGCCAGCTCGACAGGGCTTGACACTGAAGCTTTCTTT. Translated: CASSTGLDTEAFF.

The gene calls are TRBV7-2 and TRBJ2-2; 12 nucleotides match TRBD2. With V trimmed by 1 base and J by 6 bases, 3 bases remained unmatched. Germline lookup yields CDR1 SGHTA and CDR2 FQGNSA. This CDR3 is 16 amino acids long. Here the CDR3 reads CASSLGLAGAPGELFF. CDR3 nucleotide sequence: TGTGCCAGCAGCTTAGGACTAGCGGGAGCCCCCGGGGAGCTGTTTTTT.